The present T cell receptor (beta chain) was sequenced within a study of tumor and adjacent non-tumor tissue in lung cancer. Three rounds of nested PCR, following a modified ARM-PCR protocol, produced the TCRbeta library. TCRdb redid the calling of the multiplex PCR reads with MiXCR, one entry per CDR3 protein. The sample lists approximately 130,000 distinct CDR3 sequences, 66% occurring once. This clonotype was picked up one time. Trimming cost V 6 bases and J 13 bases, with 22 bases left between them. The germline V gene has CDR1 DFQATT and CDR2 SNEGSKA (reference sequence). The CDR3 contains 12 residues. This sample's RNA came from whole unsorted tissue.

The sample taken for sequencing was lung tumor tissue. This TCR derives from a man in his thirties or forties with non-small cell lung cancer. This chain uses TRBV20-1 with TRBJ2-7; D gene unclear. The DNA of the CDR3 is TGCAGTGCAGGACCTACACTCTACGAGCGATACTTC. Encoded protein: CSAGPTLYERYF.